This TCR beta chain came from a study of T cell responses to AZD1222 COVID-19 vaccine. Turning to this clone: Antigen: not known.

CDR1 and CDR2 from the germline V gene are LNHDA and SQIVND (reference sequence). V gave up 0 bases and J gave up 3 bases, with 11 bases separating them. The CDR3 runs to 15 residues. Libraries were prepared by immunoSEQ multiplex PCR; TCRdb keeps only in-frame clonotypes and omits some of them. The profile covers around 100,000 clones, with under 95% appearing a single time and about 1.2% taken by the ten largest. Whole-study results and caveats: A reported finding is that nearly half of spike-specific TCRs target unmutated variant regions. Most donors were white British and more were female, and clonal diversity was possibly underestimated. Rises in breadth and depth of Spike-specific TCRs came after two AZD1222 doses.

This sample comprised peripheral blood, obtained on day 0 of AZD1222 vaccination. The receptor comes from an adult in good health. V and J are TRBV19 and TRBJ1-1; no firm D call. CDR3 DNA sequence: TGTGCCAGTAGTATAGACGGAAGGAGGGACACTGAAGCTTTCTTT. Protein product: CASSIDGRRDTEAFF.